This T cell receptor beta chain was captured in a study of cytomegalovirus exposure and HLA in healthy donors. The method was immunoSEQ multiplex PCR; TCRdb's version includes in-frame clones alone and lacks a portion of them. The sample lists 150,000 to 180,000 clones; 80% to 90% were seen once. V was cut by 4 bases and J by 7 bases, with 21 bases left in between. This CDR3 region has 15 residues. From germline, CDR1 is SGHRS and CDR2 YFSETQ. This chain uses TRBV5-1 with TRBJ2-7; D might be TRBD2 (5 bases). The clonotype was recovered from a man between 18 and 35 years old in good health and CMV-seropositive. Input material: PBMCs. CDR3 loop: CASSVVTGIAGEQYF. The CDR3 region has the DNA TGCGCCAGCAGCGTCGTAACCGGGATCGCCGGGGAGCAGTACTTC.